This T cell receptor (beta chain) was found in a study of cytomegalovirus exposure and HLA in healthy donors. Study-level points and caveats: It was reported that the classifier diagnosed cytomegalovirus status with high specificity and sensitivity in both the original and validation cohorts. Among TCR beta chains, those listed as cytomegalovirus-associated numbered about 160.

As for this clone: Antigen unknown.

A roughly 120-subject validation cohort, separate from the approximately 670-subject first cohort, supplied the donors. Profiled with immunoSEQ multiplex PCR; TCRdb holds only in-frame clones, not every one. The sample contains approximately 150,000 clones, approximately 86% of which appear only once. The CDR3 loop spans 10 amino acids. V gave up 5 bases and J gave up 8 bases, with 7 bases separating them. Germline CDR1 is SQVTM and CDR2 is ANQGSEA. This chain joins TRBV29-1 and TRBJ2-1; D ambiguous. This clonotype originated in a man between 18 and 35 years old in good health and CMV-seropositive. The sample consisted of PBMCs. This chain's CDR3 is CSVSIDEQFF. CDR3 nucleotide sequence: TGCAGCGTTAGTATAGATGAGCAGTTCTTC.